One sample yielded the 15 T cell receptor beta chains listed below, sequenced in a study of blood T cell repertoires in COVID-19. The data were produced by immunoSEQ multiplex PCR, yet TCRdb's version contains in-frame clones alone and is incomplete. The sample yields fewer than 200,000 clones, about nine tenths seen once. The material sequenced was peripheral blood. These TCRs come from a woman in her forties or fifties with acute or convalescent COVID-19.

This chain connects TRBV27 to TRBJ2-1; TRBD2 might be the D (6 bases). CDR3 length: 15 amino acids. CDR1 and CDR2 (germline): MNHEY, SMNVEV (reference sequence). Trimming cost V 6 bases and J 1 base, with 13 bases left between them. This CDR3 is CASRIREVSYNEQFF. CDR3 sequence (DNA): TGTGCCAGCAGGATCAGGGAGGTATCCTACAATGAGCAGTTCTTC.

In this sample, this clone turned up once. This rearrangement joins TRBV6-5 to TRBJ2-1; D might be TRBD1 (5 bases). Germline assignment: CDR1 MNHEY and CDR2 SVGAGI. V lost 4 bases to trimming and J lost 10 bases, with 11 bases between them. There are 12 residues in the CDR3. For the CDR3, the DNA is TGTGCCAGCAGTTTCCAGGGTGGCGAGCAGTTCTTC. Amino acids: CASSFQGGEQFF.

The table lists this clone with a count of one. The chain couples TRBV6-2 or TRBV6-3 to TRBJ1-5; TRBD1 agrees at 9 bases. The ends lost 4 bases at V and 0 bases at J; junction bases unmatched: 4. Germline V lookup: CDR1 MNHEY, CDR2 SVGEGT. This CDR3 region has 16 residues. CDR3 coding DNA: TGTGCCAGCAGTTTACAGGGGGCTTATAGCAATCAGCCCCAGCATTTT. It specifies CASSLQGAYSNQPQHF.

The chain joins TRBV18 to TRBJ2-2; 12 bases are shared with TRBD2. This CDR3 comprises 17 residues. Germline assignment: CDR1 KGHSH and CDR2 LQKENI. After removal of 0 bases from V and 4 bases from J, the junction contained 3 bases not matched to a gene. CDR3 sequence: CASSPPRLAGVTGELFF. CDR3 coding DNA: TGTGCCAGCTCACCACCCCGACTAGCGGGAGTCACCGGGGAGCTGTTTTTT. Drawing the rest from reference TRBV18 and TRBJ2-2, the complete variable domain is NAGVMQNPRHLVRRRGQEARLRCSPMKGHSHVYWYRQLPEEGLKFMVYLQKENIIDESGMPKERFSAEFPKEGPSILRIQQVVRGDSAAYFCASSPPRLAGVTGELFFGEGSRLTVL.

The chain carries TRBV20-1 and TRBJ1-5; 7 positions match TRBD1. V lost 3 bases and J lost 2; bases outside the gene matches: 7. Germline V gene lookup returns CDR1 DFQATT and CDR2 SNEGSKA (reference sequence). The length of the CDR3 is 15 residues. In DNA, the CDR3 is TGCAGTGCTAGTACAGGGGCCTGGGGCAATCAGCCCCAGCATTTT. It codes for CSASTGAWGNQPQHF.

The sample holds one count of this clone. Here the CDR3 reads CASSYVAGLYGYTF. The CDR3 DNA sequence: TGTGCCAGCAGTTACGTGGCAGGCCTTTATGGCTACACCTTC. The chain joins TRBV6-2 or TRBV6-3 to TRBJ1-2; D unresolved. V was clipped by 2 bases and J by 5 bases, with 12 bases between them. Germline V lookup: CDR1 MNHEY, CDR2 SVGEGT. The CDR3 covers 14 residues.

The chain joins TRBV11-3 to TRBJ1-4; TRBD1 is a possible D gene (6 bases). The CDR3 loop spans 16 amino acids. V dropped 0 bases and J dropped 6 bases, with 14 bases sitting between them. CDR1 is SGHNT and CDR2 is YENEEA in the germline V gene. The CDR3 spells CASSLEGAGADEKLFF. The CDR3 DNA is TGTGCCAGCAGCTTAGAAGGGGCAGGGGCAGATGAAAAACTGTTTTTT.

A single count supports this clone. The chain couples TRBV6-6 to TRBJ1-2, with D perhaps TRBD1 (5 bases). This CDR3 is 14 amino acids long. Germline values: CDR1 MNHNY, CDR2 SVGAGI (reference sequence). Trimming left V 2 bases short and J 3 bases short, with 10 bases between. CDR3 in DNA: TGTGCCAGCAGTTACGCGGTAGGGGACTATGGCTACACCTTC. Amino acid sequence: CASSYAVGDYGYTF.

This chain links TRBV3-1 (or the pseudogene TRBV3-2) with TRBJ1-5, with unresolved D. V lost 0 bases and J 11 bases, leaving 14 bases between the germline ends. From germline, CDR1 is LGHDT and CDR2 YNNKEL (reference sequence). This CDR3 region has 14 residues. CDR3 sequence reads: CASSQDSGNQAQHF. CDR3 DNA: TGTGCCAGCAGCCAAGATTCGGGGAATCAAGCCCAGCATTTT.

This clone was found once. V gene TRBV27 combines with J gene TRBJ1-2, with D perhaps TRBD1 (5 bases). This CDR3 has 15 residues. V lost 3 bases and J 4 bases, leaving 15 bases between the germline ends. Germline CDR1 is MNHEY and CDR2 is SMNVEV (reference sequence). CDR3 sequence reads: CASSLSGLPGYGYTF. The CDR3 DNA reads TGTGCCAGCAGTTTGTCGGGACTTCCGGGCTATGGCTACACCTTC.

The CDR3 DNA sequence: TGCAGCGCTTCCAGACTAGCGGGGTGGGATGAGCAGTTCTTC. Protein: CSASRLAGWDEQFF. The rearrangement joins TRBV29-1 to TRBJ2-1, with 11 positions matching TRBD2. Trimming at V came to 7 bases and at J to 8 bases, leaving 10 bases not matched to a gene. From germline, CDR1 is SQVTM and CDR2 ANQGSEA. This CDR3 comprises 14 residues.

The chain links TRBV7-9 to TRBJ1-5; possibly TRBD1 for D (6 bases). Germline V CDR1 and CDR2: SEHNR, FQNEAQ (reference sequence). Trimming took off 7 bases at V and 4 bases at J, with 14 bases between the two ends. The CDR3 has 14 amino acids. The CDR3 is CASNVTGANQPQHF. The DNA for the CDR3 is TGTGCCAGCAACGTGACAGGCGCTAATCAGCCCCAGCATTTT.

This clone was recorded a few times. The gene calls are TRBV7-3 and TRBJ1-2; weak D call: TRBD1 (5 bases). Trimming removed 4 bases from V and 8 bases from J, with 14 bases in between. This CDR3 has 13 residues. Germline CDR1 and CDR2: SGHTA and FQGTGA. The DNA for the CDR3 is TGTGCCAGCAGCTCCCCCGGGGGGGTAGGCTACACCTTC. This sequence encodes CASSSPGGVGYTF.

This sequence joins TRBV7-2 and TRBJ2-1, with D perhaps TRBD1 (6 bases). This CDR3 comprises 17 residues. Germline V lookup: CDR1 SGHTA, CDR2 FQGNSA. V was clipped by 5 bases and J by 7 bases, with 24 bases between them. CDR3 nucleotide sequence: TGTGCCAGCAGCAAATTTCAAGGGCAGGGGATTATGAATGAGCAGTTCTTC. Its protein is CASSKFQGQGIMNEQFF.

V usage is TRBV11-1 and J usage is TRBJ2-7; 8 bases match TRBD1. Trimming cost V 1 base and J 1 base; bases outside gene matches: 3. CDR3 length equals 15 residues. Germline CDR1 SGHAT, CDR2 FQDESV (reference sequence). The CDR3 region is CASSLDQGASYEQYF. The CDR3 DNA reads TGTGCCAGCAGCTTAGACCAGGGGGCATCCTACGAGCAGTACTTC.